The source of this TCR beta chain is a study of T cells in localized non-small cell lung cancer. In the case of this clone: Its specificity is unknown.

Profiling relied on immunoSEQ multiplex PCR, and the TCRdb table lists in-frame clones only, not all of them. The profile shows 90,000 to 95,000 clones, about nine tenths of them singletons. General study findings and limits: Heterogeneity cannot be ruled out, as sequencing used one tumor region only. Uninvolved adjacent lung had the highest recorded T cell clonality, with tumor below it.

CDR1 MDHEN and CDR2 SYDVKM come from the germline V gene. Trimming shortened V by 6 bases and J by 0 bases, and 11 bases separated the two germline ends. There are 14 residues in the CDR3. Material: PBMCs, obtained before any cancer treatment. The chain combines TRBV28 with TRBJ1-2; D is unclear. The origin of this receptor is a woman aged 40 to 75 with stage II squamous cell lung carcinoma. CDR3 residues: CASSRWRTNYGYTF. For the CDR3, the DNA is TGTGCCAGCAGCCGTTGGAGAACTAACTATGGCTACACCTTC.